The 27 T cell receptor beta chains below were found in one sample sequenced in a study of blood T cell repertoires in COVID-19. Method: immunoSEQ multiplex PCR; TCRdb's copy keeps in-frame clones and lacks some. This sample has 200,000 to 250,000 clones, with about 83% found just once. Sequencing was performed on peripheral blood. Every receptor here comes from a woman in her 30s with COVID-19, enrolled during active disease.

This chain uses TRBV7-2 with TRBJ2-3; D gene unclear. Trimming left V 5 bases short and J 1 base short, with 10 bases between. This CDR3 comprises 14 residues. Germline CDR1 and CDR2: SGHTA and FQGNSA. The CDR3 here is CASSPLGRTDTQYF. CDR3 DNA sequence: TGTGCCAGCAGCCCTCTGGGCCGCACAGATACGCAGTATTTT.

Note on this clone: Compared with germline, one end of the junction differs, possibly owing to a read error. The V and J genes are TRBV7-2 and TRBJ2-7; TRBD2 agrees at 11 bases. This CDR3 has 15 amino acids. Germline CDR1 reads SGHTA; CDR2 reads FQGNSA. The CDR3: CANSLLAGAGYEQYF. DNA of the CDR3: TGTGCCAACAGCTTACTAGCGGGGGCCGGGTACGAGCAGTACTTC. Together with reference TRBV7-2 and TRBJ2-7, the CDR3 gives the full variable domain: GAGVSQSPSNKVTEKGKDVELRCDPISGHTALYWYRQSLGQGLEFLIYFQGNSAPDKSGLPSDRFSAERTGGSVSTLTIQRTQQEDSAVYLCANSLLAGAGYEQYFGPGTRLTVT.

Comment on this clone: A junction boundary mismatches the germline segment, possibly from a read error. The rearrangement links TRBV19 to TRBJ2-4, with TRBD2 as a possible D gene (6 bases). CDR3 length: 14 amino acids. CDR1 and CDR2 from the germline V gene are LNHDA and SQIVND (reference sequence). CDR3 sequence reads: CASSLSGAKNIQYF. Written as DNA, the CDR3 is TGTGCCAGTAGCCTCTCGGGAGCCAAAAACATTCAGTATTTC.

The chain is built from TRBV5-4 and TRBJ1-6, with D tentatively TRBD1 (5 bases). Germline CDR1 and CDR2: SGHNT and YYREEE (reference sequence). Deletions cut 3 bases from V and 8 bases from J, with 15 bases between. The CDR3 sequence is 15 residues long. DNA for the CDR3: TGTGCCAGCAGCTCCTCGGGGGGTTTCGATTCACCCCTCCACTTT. Translating it yields CASSSSGGFDSPLHF. Full variable domain (rest looked up from reference TRBV5-4 and TRBJ1-6): ETGVTQSPTHLIKTRGQQVTLRCSSQSGHNTVSWYQQALGQGPQFIFQYYREEENGRGNFPPRFSGLQFPNYSSELNVNALELDDSALYLCASSSSGGFDSPLHFGNGTRLTVT.

This chain joins TRBV5-1 and TRBJ1-1, with 7 bases aligning to TRBD1. From germline, CDR1 is SGHRS and CDR2 YFSETQ. The V and J ends lost 3 bases and 3 bases, in that order; junction bases with no gene match: 11. The CDR3 covers 16 residues. For the CDR3, the DNA is TGCGCCAGCAGCTCAGGGGGAAGACCTCCGGACACTGAAGCTTTCTTT. This translates into CASSSGGRPPDTEAFF.

This chain uses TRBV3-1 (or the pseudogene TRBV3-2) with TRBJ2-1, with D perhaps TRBD1 (6 bases). CDR1 LGHDT and CDR2 YNNKEL come from the germline V gene (reference sequence). The CDR3 has 17 amino acids. V dropped 1 base and J dropped 4 bases, with 17 bases sitting between them. CDR3 bases: TGTGCCAGCAGCCAAGTTCTCCCCAGGGGATTTTACAATGAGCAGTTCTTC. Residues: CASSQVLPRGFYNEQFF.

V gene TRBV3-1 (or the pseudogene TRBV3-2) combines with J gene TRBJ2-5, with 11 bases identical to TRBD2. The trim removed 1 base at V and 5 bases at J, leaving 6 bases unmatched. The germline gives CDR1 LGHDT, CDR2 YNNKEL (reference sequence). There are 16 residues in the CDR3. Written as DNA, the CDR3 is TGTGCCAGCAGCCAAGGTATAGCGGGGGGGCAGGAGACCCAGTACTTC. Its translation is CASSQGIAGGQETQYF.

This rearrangement joins TRBV19 to TRBJ2-1; D possibly corresponds to TRBD1 (6 bases). V lost 4 bases, J lost 1 base, and 8 bases lay in between. Per germline, CDR1 LNHDA and CDR2 SQIVND (reference sequence). CDR3 length: 14 amino acids. The CDR3 sequence is CASSTQGSYNEQFF. The CDR3 DNA reads TGTGCCAGTAGTACACAGGGTTCCTACAATGAGCAGTTCTTC.

This chain uses TRBV4-3 with TRBJ2-5; TRBD1 aligns across 7 bases. This CDR3 comprises 16 residues. V gave up 0 bases and J gave up 2 bases; unmatched junction bases: 6. CDR1 LGHNA and CDR2 YSLEER come from the germline V gene. The DNA of the CDR3 is TGCGCCAGCAGCCAAGATGGGACAGTGAGACAAGAGACCCAGTACTTC. Its translation: CASSQDGTVRQETQYF.

This rearrangement joins TRBV30 to TRBJ2-1; a possible D gene is TRBD2 (6 bases). V lost 0 bases, J lost 0 bases, and 15 bases lay in between. The CDR3 runs 17 residues. Germline V gives CDR1 GTSNPN, CDR2 SVGIG (reference sequence). The CDR3 region is CAWSVGRDLFSYNEQFF. DNA of the CDR3: TGTGCCTGGAGTGTGGGGCGGGACCTTTTCTCCTACAATGAGCAGTTCTTC.

The V gene is TRBV28, the J gene TRBJ1-1; 7 positions match TRBD1. The CDR3 consists of 15 residues. Trimming cost V 2 bases and J 5 bases; bases outside gene matches: 8. The germline CDR1 and CDR2 sequences are MDHEN and SYDVKM. CDR3 region: CASSLGSQGYTEAFF. In DNA, the CDR3 is TGTGCCAGCAGTTTAGGGTCACAGGGGTATACTGAAGCTTTCTTT.

The rearrangement joins TRBV19 to TRBJ2-3, with 8 positions matching TRBD2. Trimming took 4 bases from V and 7 from J; bases not matched to a gene: 7. Germline-derived CDR1 and CDR2 are LNHDA and SQIVND (reference sequence). The CDR3 extends over 14 amino acids. The CDR3 reads CASSNQRGRNTQYF. CDR3 in DNA: TGTGCCAGTAGTAATCAGCGGGGGAGAAATACGCAGTATTTT.

The chain employs TRBV14 and TRBJ2-3; a possible D gene is TRBD2 (6 bases). CDR1 and CDR2 (germline): SGHDN, FVKESK. The CDR3 covers 15 residues. V dropped 1 base and J dropped 0 bases, with 8 bases sitting between them. CDR3 sequence (DNA): TGTGCCAGCAGCCAAGTTGGGGGGAGCACAGATACGCAGTATTTT. Translation gives CASSQVGGSTDTQYF.

This chain uses TRBV19 with TRBJ2-6; 10 positions match TRBD1. In germline, CDR1 is LNHDA, CDR2 SQIVND (reference sequence). The CDR3 consists of 18 residues. The V segment lost 6 bases and the J segment 2 bases; nucleotides outside the gene matches: 10. CDR3 coding DNA: TGTGCCAGTAGGTCTCTTGGGGGGACAGGGGCTGGGGCCAACGTCCTGACTTTC. This gives the protein CASRSLGGTGAGANVLTF.

This clone showed up just a few times. The CDR3 bases are TGTGCCAGCAGTTACTCGCATTTTCGACAGGGCTCAAGCAATCAGCCCCAGCATTTT. Residues: CASSYSHFRQGSSNQPQHF. The V call is TRBV6-2 or TRBV6-3, the J call TRBJ1-5; 7 nucleotides match TRBD1. This CDR3 region has 19 residues. Germline loops: CDR1 MNHEY, CDR2 SVGEGT. Trimming at V came to 0 bases and at J to 1 base, leaving 12 bases not matched to a gene.

The V and J genes are TRBV3-1 (or the pseudogene TRBV3-2) and TRBJ2-2; no clear D. V dropped 2 bases and J dropped 0 bases, with 10 bases sitting between them. Per the germline V gene, CDR1 is LGHDT and CDR2 is YNNKEL (reference sequence). The length of the CDR3 is 16 residues. CDR3 sequence (DNA): TGTGCCAGCAGCCAAACGGGTAACTCGAACACCGGGGAGCTGTTTTTT. Translating it yields CASSQTGNSNTGELFF.

The chain carries TRBV6-2 or TRBV6-3 and TRBJ1-4; D may be TRBD1 (6 bases). Germline assignment: CDR1 MNHEY and CDR2 SVGEGT. The V end lost 5 bases, the J end lost 8 bases, and 18 bases lay between the germline ends. This CDR3 region has 15 residues. The chain's CDR3 is CASSQSGARAEKLFF. As DNA, the CDR3 is TGTGCCAGCAGTCAATCAGGGGCGCGGGCCGAAAAACTGTTTTTT.

The chain links TRBV11-1 to TRBJ2-3; 7 bases match TRBD2. Per the germline V gene, CDR1 is SGHAT and CDR2 is FQDESV (reference sequence). With 5 bases clipped from V and 6 bases from J, the junction kept 8 bases outside the gene matches. The CDR3 loop spans 14 amino acids. The CDR3 DNA reads as TGTGCCAGCAGCCTCGAAGCGGGAAGGGATACGCAGTATTTT. Translating gives CASSLEAGRDTQYF.

The table lists this clone with a count of one. This chain uses TRBV19 with TRBJ1-1; D is uncertain. The V gene's germline CDR1 is LNHDA and CDR2 SQIVND (reference sequence). This CDR3 spans 13 amino acids. Trimming removed 8 bases from V and 6 bases from J, with 16 bases in between. The CDR3 reads CASSSTSRSEAFF. The CDR3 DNA reads as TGTGCCAGTTCTTCGACTAGCCGGTCTGAAGCTTTCTTT.

This CDR3 is CASSTPGDMNTEAFF. DNA of the CDR3: TGTGCCAGCAGTACTCCAGGGGATATGAACACTGAAGCTTTCTTT. This chain links TRBV28 with TRBJ1-1, with a tentative D call TRBD1 (6 bases). Trimming removed 5 bases at V and 0 bases at J, with 13 bases between. CDR1 MDHEN and CDR2 SYDVKM come from the germline V gene. This CDR3 has 15 residues.

V is TRBV28 and J is TRBJ1-1; 7 bases line up with TRBD1. V lost 2 bases and J lost 4; bases outside the gene matches: 16. The germline CDR1 and CDR2 sequences are MDHEN and SYDVKM. CDR3 length: 18 residues. The CDR3 loop reads CASSLIPHKTGMGTEAFF. The DNA for the CDR3 is TGTGCCAGCAGTTTAATCCCCCACAAGACAGGGATGGGCACTGAAGCTTTCTTT.

J is TRBJ2-5 and V is TRBV7-3; D ambiguous. V lost 2 bases and J lost 1, with 8 bases in between. Per the germline V gene, CDR1 is SGHTA and CDR2 is FQGTGA. This CDR3 contains 14 residues. The CDR3 region is CASSLQAFQETQYF. As DNA, the CDR3 is TGTGCCAGCAGCTTACAGGCTTTCCAAGAGACCCAGTACTTC.

CDR3 sequence reads: CASGVPGQRPNTEAFF. CDR3 nucleotide sequence: TGTGCTAGTGGAGTTCCGGGACAGCGCCCGAACACTGAAGCTTTCTTT. V and J are TRBV12-5 and TRBJ1-1; 7 bases map to TRBD1. V lost 6 bases, J lost 1 base, and 11 bases stayed unmatched. CDR1 and CDR2 (germline): LGHNT, FRNRAP. This CDR3 is built from 16 residues.

This clone was recorded once. The rearrangement joins TRBV10-3 to TRBJ2-2, with D possibly TRBD1 on 6 matching bases. Germline CDR1 ENHRY, CDR2 SYGVKD. V was shortened by 6 bases and J by 1 base, with 15 bases between the two germline ends. CDR3 size: 16 residues. The CDR3 DNA follows: TGTGCCATCAGGAAAACCGGGACATTGAACACCGGGGAGCTGTTTTTT. It is translated as CAIRKTGTLNTGELFF.

This clone was detected only a few times. CDR3 nucleotide sequence: TGTGCCAGCAGCTTGACCGGGGTAAACACCGGGGAGCTGTTTTTT. This sequence encodes CASSLTGVNTGELFF. The chain has TRBV5-5 and TRBJ2-2; D perhaps matches TRBD2 (5 bases). There are 15 residues in the CDR3. Germline V gives CDR1 SGHKS, CDR2 YYEKEE (reference sequence). V lost 1 base and J 2 bases, leaving 9 bases between the germline ends.

The V gene is TRBV30, the J gene TRBJ1-3; D possibly corresponds to TRBD1 (6 bases). The CDR3 extends over 14 amino acids. The V gene's germline CDR1 is GTSNPN and CDR2 SVGIG (reference sequence). V was cut by 3 bases and J by 0 bases, with 9 bases left in between. The CDR3 region is CAWRDRSSGNTIYF. The CDR3 coding sequence is TGTGCCTGGAGAGACAGGAGCTCTGGAAACACCATATATTTT.

The CDR3 reads CASSLGTLSIYGYTF. In DNA form, the CDR3 reads TGTGCCAGCAGCTTGGGGACACTCAGCATATATGGCTACACCTTC. The chain has TRBV5-5 and TRBJ1-2; possible D gene TRBD1, 5 bases. This CDR3 has 15 amino acids. Germline-derived CDR1 and CDR2 are SGHKS and YYEKEE (reference sequence). V was clipped by 0 bases and J by 5 bases, with 14 bases between them.